The next 24 T cell receptor beta chains were all read from a single sample in a study of multiple sclerosis patients with progressive multifocal leukoencephalopathy. Repertoires were generated with immunoSEQ multiplex PCR, while TCRdb's copy carries only in-frame clones and drops some. Of under 40,000 clones listed, 90% to 95% are singletons. Sample time point: before natalizumab initiation. The sequenced sample consisted of PBMCs. The receptor source for this set is a man aged 30 to 39 with multiple sclerosis.

The CDR3, as DNA: TGTGCCAGCTCACCAACTGCCTTGAACACTGAAGCTTTCTTT. It is translated as CASSPTALNTEAFF. The chain carries TRBV18 and TRBJ1-1, with D uncertain. Germline V gene lookup returns CDR1 KGHSH and CDR2 LQKENI. This CDR3 spans 14 amino acids. The germline V and J ends were trimmed by 2 bases and 0 bases, with 7 bases remaining between them.

This clone has more than one count but fewer than ten. The rearrangement links TRBV18 to TRBJ1-1; D remains ambiguous. The V end was cut by 4 bases, the J end by 1 base, with 4 bases between. The CDR3 totals 12 residues. Per the germline V gene, CDR1 is KGHSH and CDR2 is LQKENI. CDR3 residues: CASSLQNTEAFF. The CDR3 DNA sequence: TGTGCCAGCTCACTACAGAACACTGAAGCTTTCTTT.

The chain links TRBV4-3 to TRBJ1-2; D remains ambiguous. This CDR3 contains 16 residues. The V end lost 0 bases, the J end lost 0 bases, and 11 bases lay between the germline ends. CDR1 and CDR2 (germline): LGHNA, YSLEER. In DNA, the CDR3 is TGCGCCAGCAGCCAAGAGTGGTTAGGAGCTAACTATGGCTACACCTTC. This sequence encodes CASSQEWLGANYGYTF.

V and J are TRBV30 and TRBJ1-2; D is ambiguous. Germline CDR1 reads GTSNPN; CDR2 reads SVGIG (reference sequence). The CDR3 runs 14 residues. V was pared by 2 bases and J by 1 base, with 11 bases between. The CDR3 DNA sequence: TGTGCCTGGAGTTTACTTATAAGTAACTATGGCTACACCTTC. Translating it yields CAWSLLISNYGYTF.

The V and J genes are TRBV4-3 and TRBJ2-3; D call uncertain. The V end was cut by 1 base, the J end by 5 bases, with 13 bases between. CDR1 is LGHNA, CDR2 YSLEER, per germline. CDR3 length equals 15 residues. The CDR3 sequence: CASSQGQAHQDTQYF. The CDR3 nucleotides are TGCGCCAGCAGCCAAGGGCAGGCGCACCAAGATACGCAGTATTTT.

The V gene is TRBV19, the J gene TRBJ1-5; D unclear. CDR3 length equals 16 residues. The V gene's germline CDR1 is LNHDA and CDR2 SQIVND (reference sequence). The ends were cut back, 5 bases at V and 7 bases at J, with 21 bases in the middle. The CDR3: CASSEVLRAFGQPQHF. The CDR3 coding sequence is TGTGCCAGTAGTGAGGTCCTCCGGGCGTTCGGACAGCCCCAGCATTTT.

The chain links TRBV5-4 to TRBJ2-2; D is undetermined. Germline-derived CDR1 and CDR2 are SGHNT and YYREEE (reference sequence). This CDR3 has 13 residues. V lost 2 bases to trimming and J lost 4 bases, with 6 bases between them. The DNA for the CDR3 is TGTGCCAGCAGCTTAAAGGGCACCGGGGAGCTGTTTTTT. Translating gives CASSLKGTGELFF.

The rearrangement uses TRBV14 and TRBJ2-1; a weak D match, TRBD2 (7 bases). Trimming took 3 bases from V and 0 from J, leaving 12 bases between them. From germline, CDR1 is SGHDN and CDR2 FVKESK. This CDR3 is 16 amino acids long. The CDR3 spells CASSQRGRFSYNEQFF. The CDR3 coding sequence is TGTGCCAGCAGCCAGCGGGGGCGATTCTCCTACAATGAGCAGTTCTTC.

This sequence joins TRBV30 and TRBJ1-1, with D unresolved. This CDR3 spans 14 amino acids. Germline CDR1 reads GTSNPN; CDR2 reads SVGIG (reference sequence). V lost 0 bases and J 4 bases, leaving 12 bases between the germline ends. CDR3 DNA sequence: TGTGCCTGGAGTGTTGTTCTATCGGGCACTGAAGCTTTCTTT. Protein product: CAWSVVLSGTEAFF.

The chain employs TRBV7-2 and TRBJ1-4, with 10 bases that match TRBD1. The trim removed 5 bases at V and 8 bases at J, leaving 5 bases unmatched. This CDR3 region has 14 residues. CDR1 is SGHTA and CDR2 is FQGNSA in the germline V gene. CDR3 sequence reads: CASSIGTGEEKLFF. The CDR3 bases are TGTGCCAGCAGCATCGGGACAGGGGAGGAAAAACTGTTTTTT.

The rearrangement uses TRBV7-6 and TRBJ2-1; TRBD2 matches 9 bases. Losses at the gene ends were 5 bases for V and 4 bases for J; bases not matched to a gene: 12. The CDR3 spans 17 residues. Germline V gene data show CDR1 as SGHVS and CDR2 as FNYEAQ. CDR3 in DNA: TGTGCCAGCAGCACCAAGCGGGAGGATCCTTCATACAATGAGCAGTTCTTC. The encoded protein is CASSTKREDPSYNEQFF. Combining the CDR3 with reference TRBV7-6 and TRBJ2-1 gives the whole variable domain GAGVSQSPRYKVTKRGQDVALRCDPISGHVSLYWYRQALGQGPEFLTYFNYEAQQDKSGLPNDRFSAERPEGSISTLTIQRTEQRDSAMYRCASSTKREDPSYNEQFFGPGTRLTVL.

The gene calls are TRBV30 and TRBJ1-3, with D unclear. Trimming left V 3 bases short and J 0 bases short, with 9 bases between. The CDR3 spans 14 residues. CDR1 and CDR2 from the germline V gene are GTSNPN and SVGIG (reference sequence). The CDR3 nucleotides are TGTGCCTGGAGGCTATATAACTCTGGAAACACCATATATTTT. Residues: CAWRLYNSGNTIYF.

The chain carries TRBV9 and TRBJ2-4, with 11 bases fitting TRBD2. The V gene's germline CDR1 is SGDLS and CDR2 YYNGEE. The CDR3 is 19 residues long. The V segment lost 0 bases and the J segment 2 bases; nucleotides outside the gene matches: 10. DNA for the CDR3: TGTGCCAGCAGCGTAGGTGGTAGCGGGAGGGAATGGACCAAAAACATTCAGTACTTC. As protein: CASSVGGSGREWTKNIQYF.

The rearrangement links TRBV11-2 to TRBJ2-3, with 10 bases identical to TRBD2. This CDR3 spans 15 amino acids. The V gene's germline CDR1 is SGHAT and CDR2 FQNNGV. V lost 3 bases and J lost 1; bases outside the gene matches: 1. The CDR3 is CASSFGTSGTDTQYF. DNA for the CDR3: TGTGCCAGCAGCTTTGGGACTAGCGGCACAGATACGCAGTATTTT.

V gene TRBV6-1 combines with J gene TRBJ1-1; perhaps TRBD1 as D (5 bases). The CDR3 sequence is 15 residues long. V lost 1 base to trimming and J lost 4 bases, with 13 bases between them. Germline V CDR1 and CDR2: MNHNS, SASEGT. The CDR3, as DNA: TGTGCCAGCAGTGAAGGGGTGCCAGGGACCACTGAAGCTTTCTTT. Translated, it gives CASSEGVPGTTEAFF.

V is TRBV7-2 and J is TRBJ1-1; D might be TRBD1 (5 bases). The CDR3 covers 15 residues. CDR1 is SGHTA, CDR2 FQGNSA, per germline. The ends were cut back, 6 bases at V and 4 bases at J, with 18 bases in the middle. CDR3 loop: CASSLQQLGVTEAFF. CDR3 in DNA: TGTGCCAGCAGTTTACAACAACTGGGGGTCACTGAAGCTTTCTTT.

J is TRBJ1-1 and V is TRBV11-2; 8 nucleotides match TRBD1. V trimming: 5 bases; J trimming: 1 base; junction bases outside the gene matches: 6. Germline V lookup: CDR1 SGHAT, CDR2 FQNNGV. This CDR3 region has 15 residues. CDR3 DNA sequence: TGTGCCAGCAGCGCCCGGACAGGGTGGAACACTGAAGCTTTCTTT. It specifies CASSARTGWNTEAFF.

The chain combines TRBV7-9 with TRBJ2-3, with TRBD2 matching over 8 bases. The CDR3 spans 17 residues. V was clipped by 5 bases and J by 0 bases; unmatched bases: 10. Per germline, CDR1 SEHNR and CDR2 FQNEAQ (reference sequence). CDR3 sequence: CASSALAGTTSTDTQYF. The CDR3 DNA sequence: TGTGCCAGCAGCGCGTTAGCGGGGACGACTAGCACAGATACGCAGTATTTT. Combining the CDR3 with reference TRBV7-9 and TRBJ2-3 gives the whole variable domain DTGVSQNPRHKITKRGQNVTFRCDPISEHNRLYWYRQTLGQGPEFLTYFQNEAQLEKSRLLSDRFSAERPKGSFSTLEIQRTEQGDSAMYLCASSALAGTTSTDTQYFGPGTRLTVL.

The chain links TRBV28 to TRBJ1-2, with 7 bases identical to TRBD1. Germline lookup yields CDR1 MDHEN and CDR2 SYDVKM. J was trimmed by 8 bases and V by 6 bases; bases with no gene match: 6. The CDR3 is made up of 12 amino acids. The CDR3, as DNA: TGTGCCAGCAGCCTAGGGGGCGGGGGCTACACCTTC. This translates into CASSLGGGGYTF.

J is TRBJ2-7 and V is TRBV11-2; unclear D gene. The CDR3 sequence is 11 residues long. V was pared by 4 bases and J by 3 bases, with 4 bases between. Germline V CDR1 and CDR2: SGHAT, FQNNGV. This CDR3 is CASSSLYEQYF. CDR3 sequence (DNA): TGTGCCAGCAGCTCCCTCTACGAGCAGTACTTC.

This rearrangement joins TRBV11-3 to TRBJ2-1; 9 bases are a match to TRBD2. The CDR3 has 16 residues. Trimming removed 7 bases from V and 9 bases from J; junction bases left unmatched: 16. Germline V gene data show CDR1 as SGHNT and CDR2 as YENEEA. The CDR3 bases are TGTGCCAGCACCCCCGGTGCGGCGGGGGGGTCGGGTGAGCAGTTCTTC. Translated: CASTPGAAGGSGEQFF.

The chain recombines TRBV29-1 with TRBJ1-1; D uncertain. The CDR3 has 14 residues. CDR1 SQVTM and CDR2 ANQGSEA come from the germline V gene. V lost 7 bases and J lost 1, with 16 bases in between. CDR3 DNA: TGCAGCGGGCTTAGGCGCAACCCGAACACTGAAGCTTTCTTT. Translating gives CSGLRRNPNTEAFF.

V and J are TRBV5-5 and TRBJ2-1, with 9 positions matching TRBD1. The V gene end was trimmed by 1 base and the J gene end by 8 bases; junction bases not matched to a gene: 19. The CDR3 totals 19 residues. From germline, CDR1 is SGHKS and CDR2 YYEKEE (reference sequence). The CDR3 region has the DNA TGTGCCAGCAGCTTGACCCCCCAGCCGACAGGGGGGTTGAGGGATGAGCAGTTCTTC. Its translation is CASSLTPQPTGGLRDEQFF.

This clone has a handful of counts. The chain uses TRBV5-4 and TRBJ2-7; TRBD1 might be the D (5 bases). CDR1 is SGHNT and CDR2 is YYREEE in the germline V gene (reference sequence). The CDR3 runs 13 residues. The V end lost 0 bases, the J end lost 3 bases, and 7 bases lay between the germline ends. The CDR3 loop reads CASSLGGHYEQYF. In DNA, the CDR3 is TGTGCCAGCAGCTTGGGGGGCCACTACGAGCAGTACTTC.